The source of this T cell receptor (beta chain) is a study of regulatory T cells in long-lasting Graves disease. Study information: Graves' cases, newly diagnosed, had used antithyroid drugs under 3 months.

iRepertoire HTBI primers and Arm-PCR of CDR3 regions built TCR beta libraries. From the multiplex PCR reads, TCRdb called clonotypes with MiXCR, one entry per CDR3 protein. The sample contains roughly 350,000 distinct CDR3 sequences, 15% to 20% of which appear only once. This clonotype was counted at least ten times. Its antigen is not identified. Time point described: newly diagnosed GD, antithyroid drugs for less than 3 months. PBMCs were the source of the RNA used for TCR sequencing. Study observations and caveats: Lower TCR diversity characterized persistent Graves' patients relative to newly diagnosed patients. Possibly, accuracy suffered from the small sample size.

The CDR3 covers 15 residues. Looked up from germline, CDR1 is SGHAT and CDR2 is FQNNGV. With 6 bases clipped from V and 2 bases from J, the junction kept 5 bases outside the gene matches. These data were likewise used in another study, on T cells in Graves' hyperthyroidism and ophthalmopathy.

The sequences come from peripheral blood mononuclear cells (PBMCs), collected at new diagnosis, from a patient treated with antithyroid drugs. This TCR was recovered from a woman in her late teens or twenties with Graves disease. The J gene is TRBJ2-7, the V gene TRBV11-2, with 12 bases matching TRBD2. The CDR3 sequence is CASRETSGGTYEQYF. In nucleotides, the CDR3 is TGTGCCAGCAGGGAGACTAGCGGGGGAACCTACGAGCAGTACTTC.